Listed below are T cell receptor beta chains from one sample, sequenced in a study of response to subunit inactivated influenza vaccine. TCRdb re-derived calls from the RT-PCR reads in MiXCR, one entry per CDR3 protein. The sample consists of 500,000 to 600,000 distinct CDR3 sequences, approximately 15% of them appearing once. Sequences were derived from CD4+ T cells sorted from PBMCs, sampled less than 30 months after vaccination. The receptors here all came from a man aged 50-75 years who received an inactivated influenza vaccine. Both conserved end residues are part of each CDR3. D genes are given only for firm matches. Size is stated for part of the rows, as once, few or many counts, or as a class when the clone is expanded.

TGTGCCAGCAGCCAACAGCGGTCCCCCGCGACCCAGTACTTC | CASSQQRSPATQYF | TRBJ2-5 | . | TRBV6-2/TRBV6-3 | .
TGTGCCAGCACCCCTTGGATGGCTAGCGGGAGCATGACAGATACGCAGTATTTT | CASTPWMASGSMTDTQYF | TRBJ2-3 | . | TRBV12-3/TRBV12-4 | TRBD2
TGTGCCAGCGGGGGACTTTACGAGCAGTACTTC | CASGGLYEQYF | TRBJ2-7 | . | TRBV2 | .
TGTGCCAGCAGTTACAACGTACACTTAACCGGGGAGCTGTTTTTT | CASSYNVHLTGELFF | TRBJ2-2 | . | TRBV6-2/TRBV6-3 | .
TGCGCCAGCAGCTTGGTAGGATTGACAGGGGATGGCTACACCTTC | CASSLVGLTGDGYTF | TRBJ1-2 | . | TRBV5-1 | TRBD1
TGTGCTAGCAGCGTACAGGAGGGAGCAGATACGCAGTATTTT | CASSVQEGADTQYF | TRBJ2-3 | . | TRBV7-7 | .
TGCGCCAGCAGCCAAGTTGATCTCGGTTTGGGCAATCAGCCCCAGCATTTT | CASSQVDLGLGNQPQHF | TRBJ1-5 | many | TRBV4-1 | .
TGCAGTGCCCGTGGCACAGGGAACACTGAAGCTTTCTTT | CSARGTGNTEAFF | TRBJ1-1 | few | TRBV20-1 | .
TGTGCCAGCAGCGTATGGGGGTCTAACGAGCAGTACTTC | CASSVWGSNEQYF | TRBJ2-7 | few | TRBV2 | .
TGTGCCAGCAATTTTAAGGGGAGCGGCACCGGGGAGCTGTTTTTT | CASNFKGSGTGELFF | TRBJ2-2 | . | TRBV12-3/TRBV12-4 | .
TGCAGTGCTAGCCGGGGTAATTCACCCCTCCACTTT | CSASRGNSPLHF | TRBJ1-6 | . | TRBV20-1 | .
TGTGCCAGCAGTTGGACCACTAGCACAGATACGCAGTATTTT | CASSWTTSTDTQYF | TRBJ2-3 | few | TRBV27 | .
TGCAGTGCTAGAGAGGCAGGTGTCTCCTACGAGCAGTACTTC | CSAREAGVSYEQYF | TRBJ2-7 | . | TRBV20-1 | .
TGCGCCAGCAGCTTGGACCCTCCGACCCAGTACTTC | CASSLDPPTQYF | TRBJ2-5 | . | TRBV5-1 | .
TGTGCCAGCAGTTTAGGCGGTGGCAGGGTGGCGACCCAGTACTTC | CASSLGGGRVATQYF | TRBJ2-5 | . | TRBV12-3/TRBV12-4 | .
TGTGCCAGCAGCACGGTCAGGGGAGAGTGGGGCAATGAGCAGTTCTTC | CASSTVRGEWGNEQFF | TRBJ2-1 | few | TRBV5-6 | .
TGTGCCAGCAGCGCCACAGGGAACAATCAGCCCCAGCATTTT | CASSATGNNQPQHF | TRBJ1-5 | few | TRBV9 | .
TGTGCCAGCAGTAACGGGGGGAATGAGCAGTTCTTC | CASSNGGNEQFF | TRBJ2-1 | . | TRBV6-5 | TRBD2
TGTGCCAGCACCCTCCTGTCGGGGTCTGAAGCTTTCTTT | CASTLLSGSEAFF | TRBJ1-1 | . | TRBV25-1 | .
TGTGCCAGCAGCCCATCCTACCGCTCCTACAATGAGCAGTTCTTC | CASSPSYRSYNEQFF | TRBJ2-1 | . | TRBV11-3 | .
TGCAGTGCTAAACCTAGCGGGAGGGCCGCGGCAGATACGCAGTATTTT | CSAKPSGRAAADTQYF | TRBJ2-3 | few | TRBV20-1 | TRBD2
TGTGCCATCAGTGAACTAGCAGATACGCAGTATTTT | CAISELADTQYF | TRBJ2-3 | many | TRBV10-3 | .
TGTGCCAGCAGTGGCGGGACAGGGAATGGAGGGTACTACAATGAGCAGTTCTTC | CASSGGTGNGGYYNEQFF | TRBJ2-1 | many | TRBV2 | TRBD1
TGTGCCAGCAGAGACGGCGAAACGAGCCTCGAGCAGTACTTC | CASRDGETSLEQYF | TRBJ2-7 | few | TRBV4-2 | .
TGCAGTGCTAGGATCACAGGGGAGCGGAATGAAGCTTTCTTT | CSARITGERNEAFF | TRBJ1-1 | few | TRBV20-1 | TRBD1
TGTGCCAGCTCGTCGGACAGGGAGCTAGCGGGGTTTAAGGGGGAGCAGTTCTTC | CASSSDRELAGFKGEQFF | TRBJ2-1 | . | TRBV18 | .
TGTGCCAGCAGCTCAGCTAGCGGGAGGGGTCAAGAGACCCAGTACTTC | CASSSASGRGQETQYF | TRBJ2-5 | . | TRBV9 | TRBD2
TGTGCCAGCAGTCAGACAGGGCCTAATGAAAAACTGTTTTTT | CASSQTGPNEKLFF | TRBJ1-4 | . | TRBV12-3/TRBV12-4 | TRBD1
TGCGCCAGCATCGCCGGGACAGGGAGAATTCAGCCCCAGCATTTT | CASIAGTGRIQPQHF | TRBJ1-5 | . | TRBV5-1 | TRBD1
TGCGCCAGCAGCATTGGACACAATGGGGTGTACAATGAGCAGTTCTTC | CASSIGHNGVYNEQFF | TRBJ2-1 | . | TRBV5-1 | .
TGTGCCAGCAGCTGGCCCGGGACAGGGACTTACAATGAGCAGTTCTTC | CASSWPGTGTYNEQFF | TRBJ2-1 | few | TRBV7-2 | TRBD1
TGTGCCAGCAGCCACGTCGGGGACTATGGCTACACCTTC | CASSHVGDYGYTF | TRBJ1-2 | . | TRBV3-1 | .
TGTGCCAGCAGTTTAGGGGTTGGGGATCTCTCTGGGGCCAACGTCCTGACTTTC | CASSLGVGDLSGANVLTF | TRBJ2-6 | few | TRBV12-3/TRBV12-4 | .
TGCAGTGCCCCTCACGGGTCAGGGACGCAGTATTTT | CSAPHGSGTQYF | TRBJ2-3 | . | TRBV20-1 | .
TGTGCCCGAATGACCAGCGCGAGCTCCTACAATGAGCAGTTCTTC | CARMTSASSYNEQFF | TRBJ2-1 | . | TRBV19 | .
TGTGCCAGCAGCCAAGGACTAGCGGGAGGTCACAATGAGCAGTTCTTC | CASSQGLAGGHNEQFF | TRBJ2-1 | . | TRBV3-1 | TRBD2
TGCAGTGCTACTAAGGGGGCTACTAACTATGGCTACACCTTC | CSATKGATNYGYTF | TRBJ1-2 | many | TRBV20-1 | TRBD1
TGTGCCAGTACCCTGGCGAGGGATACTGAAGCTTTCTTT | CASTLARDTEAFF | TRBJ1-1 | . | TRBV19 | .
TGCGCCAGCAGCTTGGCCGCAGCTATGAACACTGAAGCTTTCTTT | CASSLAAAMNTEAFF | TRBJ1-1 | . | TRBV5-1 | .
TGCGCCAGCAGCCAAGAGCAGGACAGGGGTTCACCCCTCCACTTT | CASSQEQDRGSPLHF | TRBJ1-6 | . | TRBV4-1 | TRBD1
TGCAGTGCTAGAGATGCGAGACTAGCGGGCCACAATGAGCAGTTCTTC | CSARDARLAGHNEQFF | TRBJ2-1 | few | TRBV20-1 | TRBD2
TGTGCCAGTCAAGAACTCGGGGGCGCCAAAGAGACCCAGTACTTC | CASQELGGAKETQYF | TRBJ2-5 | few | TRBV27 | .
TGCGCCAGCAGCTTGGTGGGGCAGGCCTACGAGCAGTACTTC | CASSLVGQAYEQYF | TRBJ2-7 | . | TRBV5-1 | .
TGCGCCAGCAGCCAAGGTCCTGGGGCAGATTCCACAGATACGCAGTATTTT | CASSQGPGADSTDTQYF | TRBJ2-3 | . | TRBV4-3 | .
TGCGCCAGCAGCCACTACGACAGGGGAACTAATGAAAAACTGTTTTTT | CASSHYDRGTNEKLFF | TRBJ1-4 | few | TRBV4-1 | TRBD1
TGTGCCAGCAGGACAGGACTTTATGGCTACACCTTC | CASRTGLYGYTF | TRBJ1-2 | few | TRBV6-5 | .
TGTGCCAGCGGCGAACGGGGGGGTTGGAACAATGAGCAGTTCTTC | CASGERGGWNNEQFF | TRBJ2-1 | . | TRBV7-6 | TRBD2
TGTGCCACCAGTGATTTGAGGGACAGACCTAACTCCTACAATGAGCAGTTCTTC | CATSDLRDRPNSYNEQFF | TRBJ2-1 | few | TRBV24-1 | TRBD1
TGTGCCAGCAGCCAAGGCGACAGGCTGAACACTGAAGCTTTCTTT | CASSQGDRLNTEAFF | TRBJ1-1 | few | TRBV4-2 | .
TGTGCCAGCAGCTTCGGGGACAACACTGAAGCTTTCTTT | CASSFGDNTEAFF | TRBJ1-1 | . | TRBV7-9 | .
TGCAGTGCTAGAGCCCTGGGACTAGCGAACTACAATGAGCAGTTCTTC | CSARALGLANYNEQFF | TRBJ2-1 | few | TRBV20-1 | TRBD2
TGTGCCAGCATCTATGGACAGGGGGATGGCTACACCTTC | CASIYGQGDGYTF | TRBJ1-2 | . | TRBV7-2 | TRBD1